This is a list of T cell receptor beta chains from one sample in a study of T cell repertoires in cytomegalovirus infection. TCRdb passed the reads through MiXCR, listing each CDR3 protein once. The table records hundreds of thousands of distinct CDR3 sequences, roughly 35% of them present only once. The sample consisted of PBMCs. Receptors were obtained from a human donor in good health (CMV status not recorded). Some clones in this sample may be carry-over from other donors' samples. CDR3s include the opening cysteine and the closing phenylalanine or tryptophan. The D gene is left open where the match is weak. Expanded clones get a size class; other rows say once, few or many, or leave the size out.

>NA|TRBV28|NA|TRBJ2-5
TGTGCCAGCAGTTTATATCGCAGGGGAGAGGAGACCCAGTACTTC
CASSLYRRGEETQYF
>NA|TRBV4-2|NA|TRBJ2-7
TGTGCCAGCAGCCAGGAGGGGGGTAGCTCCTACGAGCAGTACTTC
CASSQEGGSSYEQYF
>NA|TRBV4-2|TRBD2|TRBJ2-7
TGTGCCAGCAGCCAAGGGTCTAGCGGGAGCTCCTACGAGCAGTACTTC
CASSQGSSGSSYEQYF
>NA|TRBV18|TRBD2|TRBJ2-6
TGTGCCAGCTCACCACAGGGACTAGCGGGAGGAACGAGGGGAGCTGGGGCCAACGTCCTGACTTTC
CASSPQGLAGGTRGAGANVLTF
>few|TRBV7-9|TRBD1|TRBJ2-7
TGTGCCAGCAGCTACGGGACAGGGGTATCCTACGAGCAGTACTTC
CASSYGTGVSYEQYF
>NA|TRBV28|NA|TRBJ2-3
TGTGCCTGTGGGAAACTAGGGGGGAGAGCTCCAGATACGCAGTATTTT
CACGKLGGRAPDTQYF
>few|TRBV25-1|TRBD2|TRBJ2-5
TGTGCCAGCAGTGAATCTTGGGCGGGAGGGCCAGGGGAGACCCAGTACTTC
CASSESWAGGPGETQYF
>few|TRBV6-1|NA|TRBJ2-1
TGTGCCAGCAGATATGGAGGGGGCAATGAGCAGTTCTTC
CASRYGGGNEQFF
>few|TRBV6-6|TRBD2|TRBJ2-5
TGTGCCAGCAGTTACGGCGGGAGGGGAGAGACCCAGTACTTC
CASSYGGRGETQYF
>NA|TRBV18|TRBD1|TRBJ1-2
TGTGCCAGCTCCCGCGGACAGGGTGGTGGCTACACCTTC
CASSRGQGGGYTF
>NA|TRBV19|NA|TRBJ1-2
TGTGCCAGTAGGGCCCAGGGATCTAACTATGGCTACACCTTC
CASRAQGSNYGYTF
>NA|TRBV7-2|NA|TRBJ1-1
TGTGCCAGCAGCTCTGTCAGGACCACTGAAGCTTTCTTT
CASSSVRTTEAFF
>NA|TRBV7-2|NA|TRBJ2-5
TGTGCCAGAAGCCCCGGGCCAGCAGAGACCCATTACTTC
CARSPGPAETHYF
>NA|TRBV20-1|TRBD2|TRBJ2-7
TGCAGTGCTGGACTAGCGGTGACTTCCTACGAGCAGTACTTC
CSAGLAVTSYEQYF
>NA|TRBV25-1|TRBD1|TRBJ2-7
TGTGCCAGCAGTGTGGGACAGGGGACCTACGAGCAGTACTTC
CASSVGQGTYEQYF
>few|TRBV7-2|NA|TRBJ1-3
TGTGCCAGCAACTCGGGAGCCTCTGGAAACACCATATATTTT
CASNSGASGNTIYF
>NA|TRBV2|TRBD2|TRBJ2-5
TGTGCCAGCAACCTGGCGGGAGACCAAGAGACCCAGTACTTC
CASNLAGDQETQYF
>NA|TRBV5-6|NA|TRBJ2-1
TGTGCCAGCAGCTTGATCACGGGAAGGTCCTACAATGAGCAGTTCTTC
CASSLITGRSYNEQFF
>NA|TRBV6-6|TRBD1|TRBJ1-5
TGTGCCAGCAGTCCCTCTCCCGACAGGGAGCATTTT
CASSPSPDREHF
>few|TRBV2|TRBD1|TRBJ2-3
TGTGCCAGCAGCGAACAGGGGATCGGGACAGATACGCAGTATTTT
CASSEQGIGTDTQYF
>NA|TRBV12-3/TRBV12-4|TRBD2|TRBJ2-3
TGTGCCAGCAGTTTAGGTGTACTAGCGGGGGGCACAGATACGCAGTATTTT
CASSLGVLAGGTDTQYF
>few|TRBV27|NA|TRBJ2-1
TGTGCCAGCAGCGTAACCTACAATGAGCAGTTCTTC
CASSVTYNEQFF
>NA|TRBV12-3/TRBV12-4|NA|TRBJ2-7
TGTGCCAGCAGTCCCTCAGCGGTAGAGCAGTACTTC
CASSPSAVEQYF
>NA|TRBV11-2|NA|TRBJ1-1
TGTGCCAGCAGCTTTGAGCTTGGGGAAGCTTTCTTT
CASSFELGEAFF
>NA|TRBV24-1|TRBD1|TRBJ2-1
TGTGCCACCAGTGATTTTCAGGGGACAGGGTACAATGAGCAGTTCTTC
CATSDFQGTGYNEQFF
>NA|TRBV28|NA|TRBJ2-7
TGTGCCAGCAGTTCCCTCACCGGGACTGAGTCCTACGAGCAGTACTTC
CASSSLTGTESYEQYF
>NA|TRBV7-9|TRBD1|TRBJ1-5
TGTGCCAGCAGTACCGGGACAGTCGGCAATCAGCCCCAGCCTTTT
CASSTGTVGNQPQPF
>many|TRBV12-3/TRBV12-4|NA|TRBJ1-5
TGTGCCAGCAGTTTTTATGGTCGCAATCAGCCCCAGCATTTT
CASSFYGRNQPQHF
>NA|TRBV10-3|NA|TRBJ2-2
TGTGCCATCAGACCTCAGGGGACCGGGGAGCTGTTTTTT
CAIRPQGTGELFF
>few|TRBV7-2|NA|TRBJ1-4
TGTGCCAGCAGCTTATTTGGTAGTGAAAAACTGTTTTTT
CASSLFGSEKLFF
>NA|TRBV12-3/TRBV12-4|TRBD1|TRBJ1-2
TGTGCCAGCGGGTGGACAGGGAGCGGCTACACCTTC
CASGWTGSGYTF
>few|TRBV18|TRBD2|TRBJ2-7
TGTGCCAGCTCACCACAAGCTAGCGGGAGCTCCTACGAGCAGTACTTC
CASSPQASGSSYEQYF
>NA|TRBV3-1|NA|TRBJ2-7
TGTGCCAGCAGCCAGGCTACGAACTCCTACGAGCAGTACTTC
CASSQATNSYEQYF
>few|TRBV20-1|NA|TRBJ1-1
TGCAGTGCTAGAGATTCCACGGGGAGACACTGGGCGGCTTTCTTT
CSARDSTGRHWAAFF
>NA|TRBV7-2|NA|TRBJ2-7
TGTGCCAGCAGCTTAGTAGGTCGGCTAGCCGTCGACGAGCAGTACTTC
CASSLVGRLAVDEQYF
>NA|TRBV7-6|TRBD2|TRBJ2-7
TGTGCCAGCAGCTTAGTAGCGGGGCCGTCCCTGAACTACGAGCAGTACTTC
CASSLVAGPSLNYEQYF
>NA|TRBV10-3|TRBD1|TRBJ2-6
TGTGCCATCCGAGGGACAGCGGACTCTGGGGCCAACGTCCTGACTTTC
CAIRGTADSGANVLTF
>NA|TRBV28|NA|TRBJ1-5
TGTGCCAGCAGACTTCTAGGGGGGGGCCCGCCCCAGCATTTT
CASRLLGGGPPQHF
>NA|TRBV7-2|NA|TRBJ1-3
TGTGCCAGCAGCCTAAATCGAGTCCTGGGAAACACCATATATTTT
CASSLNRVLGNTIYF
>NA|TRBV27|TRBD2|TRBJ2-3
TGTGCCAGCAGTACCGTCGGGGGGAGACTCACAGATACGCAGTATTTT
CASSTVGGRLTDTQYF
>NA|TRBV11-3|TRBD2|TRBJ2-7
TGTGCCAGCAGCTTTTGGACTAGCGGGGGGTGGCAGTACTTC
CASSFWTSGGWQYF
>many|TRBV19|NA|TRBJ2-7
TGTGCCAGTAGTATTTCGCGGACGACCTACGAGCAGTACTTC
CASSISRTTYEQYF
>few|TRBV15|NA|TRBJ2-1
TGTGCCACCAGCAGAGAATTGGAGAGGGCAAGCGAGCAGTTCTTC
CATSRELERASEQFF
>once|TRBV4-2|NA|TRBJ1-1
TGTGCCAGCAGCCAAGACCCCCGAGTGGGGACTGAAGCTTTCTTT
CASSQDPRVGTEAFF
>few|TRBV20-1|NA|TRBJ1-5
TGCAGTGCTAGACGGACCCGGGGATACCAGCCCCAGCATTTT
CSARRTRGYQPQHF
>few|TRBV10-3|NA|TRBJ2-2
TGTGCCATCACTGGACACCTCGGCGGGGAGCTGTTTTTT
CAITGHLGGELFF
>NA|TRBV24-1|TRBD1|TRBJ1-2
TGTGCCACCAGTCCACCCGGGACAGGGAAACGCTACACCTTC
CATSPPGTGKRYTF
>NA|TRBV28|TRBD1|TRBJ1-2
TGTGCCAGCAGTTTATTCGGTCGACAGGGGGATAACTATGGCTACACCTTC
CASSLFGRQGDNYGYTF